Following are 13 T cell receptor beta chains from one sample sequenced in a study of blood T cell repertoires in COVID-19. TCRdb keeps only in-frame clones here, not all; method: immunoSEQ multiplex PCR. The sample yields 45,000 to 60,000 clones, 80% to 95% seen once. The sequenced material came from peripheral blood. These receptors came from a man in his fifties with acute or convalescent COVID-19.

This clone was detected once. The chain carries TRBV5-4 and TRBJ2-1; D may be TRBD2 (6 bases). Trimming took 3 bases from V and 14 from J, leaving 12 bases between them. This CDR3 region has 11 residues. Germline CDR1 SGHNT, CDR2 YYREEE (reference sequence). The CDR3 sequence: CASSSGEAEFF. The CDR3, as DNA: TGTGCCAGCAGCTCGGGGGAGGCGGAGTTCTTC.

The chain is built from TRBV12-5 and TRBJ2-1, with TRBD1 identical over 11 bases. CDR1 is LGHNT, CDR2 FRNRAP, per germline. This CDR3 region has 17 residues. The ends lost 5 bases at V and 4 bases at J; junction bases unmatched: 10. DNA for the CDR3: TGTGCTAGTGGTAGCGGACAGGGGGCCCCCATTTACAATGAGCAGTTCTTC. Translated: CASGSGQGAPIYNEQFF. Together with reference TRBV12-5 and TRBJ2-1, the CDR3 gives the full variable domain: DARVTQTPRHKVTEMGQEVTMRCQPILGHNTVFWYRQTMMQGLELLAYFRNRAPLDDSGMPKDRFSAEMPDATLATLKIQPSEPRDSAVYFCASGSGQGAPIYNEQFFGPGTRLTVL.

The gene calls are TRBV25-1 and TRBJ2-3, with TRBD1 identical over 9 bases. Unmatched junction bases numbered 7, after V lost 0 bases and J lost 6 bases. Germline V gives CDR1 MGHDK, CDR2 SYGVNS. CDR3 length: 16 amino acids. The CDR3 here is CASSEYIGQGRDTQYF. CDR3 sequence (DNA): TGTGCCAGCAGTGAATATATAGGACAGGGGCGTGATACGCAGTATTTT.

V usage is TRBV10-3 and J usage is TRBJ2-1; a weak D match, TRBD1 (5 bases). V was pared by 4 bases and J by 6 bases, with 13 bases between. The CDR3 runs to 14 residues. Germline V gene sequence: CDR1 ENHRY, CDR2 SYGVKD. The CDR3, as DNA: TGTGCCATCAGTGGTCAGGGTCTAGGCAATGAGCAGTTCTTC. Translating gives CAISGQGLGNEQFF.

CDR3 amino acids: CASSVQGLDEQYF. CDR3 bases: TGTGCCAGCAGTGTTCAGGGTCTCGACGAGCAGTACTTC. The chain combines TRBV2 with TRBJ2-7; tentatively, D is TRBD1 (5 bases). The ends were cut back, 4 bases at V and 5 bases at J, with 12 bases in the middle. This CDR3 spans 13 amino acids. Germline CDR1 SNHLY, CDR2 FYNNEI.

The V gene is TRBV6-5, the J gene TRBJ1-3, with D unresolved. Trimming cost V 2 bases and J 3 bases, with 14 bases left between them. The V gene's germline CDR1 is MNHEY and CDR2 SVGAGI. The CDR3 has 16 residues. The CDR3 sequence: CASSYGRSEGGNTIYF. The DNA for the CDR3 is TGTGCCAGCAGTTACGGCCGCTCTGAGGGTGGAAACACCATATATTTT.

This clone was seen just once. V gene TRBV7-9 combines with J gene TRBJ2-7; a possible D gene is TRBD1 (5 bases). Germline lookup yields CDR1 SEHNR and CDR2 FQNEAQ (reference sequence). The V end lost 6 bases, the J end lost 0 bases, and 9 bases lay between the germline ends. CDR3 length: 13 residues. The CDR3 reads CASSRGSSYEQYF. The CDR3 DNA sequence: TGTGCCAGCAGTAGGGGAAGCTCCTACGAGCAGTACTTC.

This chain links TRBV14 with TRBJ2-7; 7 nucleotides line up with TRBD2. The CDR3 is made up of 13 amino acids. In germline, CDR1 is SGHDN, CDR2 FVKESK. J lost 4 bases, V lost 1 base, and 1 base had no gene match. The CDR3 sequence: CASSQGLAYEQYF. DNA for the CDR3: TGTGCCAGCAGCCAAGGACTAGCTTACGAGCAGTACTTC. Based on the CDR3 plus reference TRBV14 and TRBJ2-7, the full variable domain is EAGVTQFPSHSVIEKGQTVTLRCDPISGHDNLYWYRRVMGKEIKFLLHFVKESKQDESGMPNNRFLAERTGGTYSTLKVQPAELEDSGVYFCASSQGLAYEQYFGPGTRLTVT.

This chain's CDR3 is CASSSPGLAGGLNTGELFF. DNA of the CDR3: TGTGCCAGCAGCTCCCCTGGACTAGCGGGGGGGCTGAACACCGGGGAGCTGTTTTTT. This chain links TRBV2 with TRBJ2-2; 15 positions match TRBD2. The V and J ends lost 6 bases and 1 base, in that order; junction bases with no gene match: 9. From germline, CDR1 is SNHLY and CDR2 FYNNEI. The CDR3 consists of 19 residues.

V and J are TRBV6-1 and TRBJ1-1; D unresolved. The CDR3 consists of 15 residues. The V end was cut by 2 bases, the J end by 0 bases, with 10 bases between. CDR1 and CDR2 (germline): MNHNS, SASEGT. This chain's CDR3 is CASSERVTVNTEAFF. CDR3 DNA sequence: TGTGCCAGCAGTGAAAGAGTGACTGTGAACACTGAAGCTTTCTTT.

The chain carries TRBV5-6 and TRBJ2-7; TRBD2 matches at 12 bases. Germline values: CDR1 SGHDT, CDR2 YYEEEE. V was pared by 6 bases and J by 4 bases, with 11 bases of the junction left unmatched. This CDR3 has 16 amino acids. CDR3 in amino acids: CASTGLAGLGLYEQYF. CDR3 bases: TGTGCCAGCACGGGACTAGCGGGCCTGGGATTATACGAGCAGTACTTC.

CDR3 nucleotide sequence: TGTGCCAGCTCACCCACCTCAGGGCTGAACACTGAAGCTTTCTTT. This translates into CASSPTSGLNTEAFF. This chain uses TRBV18 with TRBJ1-1; TRBD1 is a possible D gene (5 bases). Deletions cut 3 bases from V and 0 bases from J, with 11 bases between. This CDR3 has 15 amino acids. Germline values: CDR1 KGHSH, CDR2 LQKENI.

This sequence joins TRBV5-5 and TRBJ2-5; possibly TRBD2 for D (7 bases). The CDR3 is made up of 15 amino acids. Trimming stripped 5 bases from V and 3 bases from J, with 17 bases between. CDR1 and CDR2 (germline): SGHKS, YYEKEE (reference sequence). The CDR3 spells CASSFAGGREETQYF. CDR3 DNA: TGTGCCAGCAGTTTTGCCGGGGGGCGTGAAGAGACCCAGTACTTC. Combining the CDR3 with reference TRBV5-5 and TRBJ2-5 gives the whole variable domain DAGVTQSPTHLIKTRGQQVTLRCSPISGHKSVSWYQQVLGQGPQFIFQYYEKEERGRGNFPDRFSARQFPNYSSELNVNALLLGDSALYLCASSFAGGREETQYFGPGTRLLVL.